Listed below are T cell receptor beta chains from one sample, sequenced in a study of cytomegalovirus exposure and HLA in healthy donors. TCRdb's copy holds only in-frame clones and misses some; the assay was immunoSEQ multiplex PCR. Of 150,000 to 200,000 clones in the sample, roughly 87% were seen once. The specimen was PBMCs. The source of these receptors is a man aged 40-49 years in good health and CMV-seronegative. Each CDR3 is given with its conserved first and last residue. A D gene is named only where the DNA matches it firmly. Size tells how often a clone was seen (once, few, many) or the class of an expanded clone, and some rows leave it out.

d_call	v_call	j_call	clone_size	cdr3_aa	cdr3_nt
TRBD1	TRBV28	TRBJ1-2	few	CASSSGPGGTGGRGGYTF	TGTGCCAGCAGCTCAGGCCCAGGAGGGACAGGTGGAAGAGGAGGCTACACCTTC
TRBD1	TRBV28	TRBJ2-5	-	CASSLIARGLKETQYF	TGTGCCAGCAGTTTAATAGCCAGGGGGTTGAAAGAGACCCAGTACTTC
-	TRBV5-1	TRBJ2-3	-	CASSQGTTDTQYF	TGCGCCAGCAGCCAGGGTACCACAGATACGCAGTATTTT
-	TRBV9	TRBJ2-7	-	CASSPSYGSYEQYF	TGTGCCAGCAGCCCGAGCTACGGCTCCTACGAGCAGTACTTC
TRBD1	TRBV7-2	TRBJ1-2	-	CASSSSGTGGRANYGYTF	TGTGCCAGCAGCTCCTCCGGGACAGGGGGCAGGGCTAACTATGGCTACACCTTC
-	TRBV11-2	TRBJ1-1	-	CASSLEWGGGEGEAFF	TGTGCCAGCAGCTTAGAGTGGGGGGGAGGCGAGGGTGAAGCTTTCTTT
TRBD2	TRBV6-4	TRBJ2-5	-	CASSDPSWEGVETQYF	TGTGCCAGCAGTGACCCTAGCTGGGAGGGAGTCGAGACCCAGTACTTC
-	TRBV7-2	TRBJ2-7	-	CASSLVLGQEQYF	TGTGCCAGCAGCTTAGTGTTGGGGCAAGAGCAGTACTTC
-	TRBV18	TRBJ2-5	-	CASSDYQETQYF	TGTGCCAGCTCAGACTATCAAGAGACCCAGTACTTC
-	TRBV20-1	TRBJ2-3	few	CSASLLTTQYF	TGCAGTGCTAGCCTTCTAACTACGCAGTATTTT
TRBD1	TRBV2	TRBJ1-1	-	CASSRQGPRNTEAFF	TGTGCCAGCAGCCGACAGGGTCCCCGGAACACTGAAGCTTTCTTT
-	TRBV2	TRBJ1-1	-	CASQTGTNTEAFF	TGTGCCAGCCAAACAGGGACGAACACTGAAGCTTTCTTT
-	TRBV6-5	TRBJ2-2	-	CASGSGGYSGELFF	TGTGCCAGCGGGTCAGGGGGGTATTCCGGGGAGCTGTTTTTT
TRBD1	TRBV15	TRBJ2-7	-	CATSTGDRLLTWNF	TGTGCCACCAGCACTGGGGACAGGTTGCTAACTTGGAACTTC
TRBD1	TRBV27	TRBJ2-1	once	CASSPNPQGAGYNEQFF	TGTGCCAGCAGTCCTAACCCCCAGGGGGCTGGATACAATGAGCAGTTCTTC
TRBD1	TRBV7-9	TRBJ1-2	-	CASISFKGAEGYTF	TGTGCCAGCATCTCATTCAAGGGGGCAGAAGGCTACACCTTC
-	TRBV27	TRBJ1-5	-	CASCRGVPGNQPQHF	TGTGCCAGCTGTCGTGGAGTCCCGGGGAATCAGCCCCAGCATTTT
-	TRBV6-1	TRBJ2-1	-	CASSVWTDNEQFF	TGTGCCAGCAGTGTCTGGACTGACAATGAGCAGTTCTTC
-	TRBV10-2	TRBJ2-3	-	CASSPSTDTQYF	TGCGCCAGCAGTCCTAGCACAGATACGCAGTATTTT
-	TRBV7-9	TRBJ1-5	-	CASSLGEQPQHF	TGTGCCAGCAGCTTAGGGGAGCAGCCCCAGCATTTT
TRBD1	TRBV30	TRBJ1-3	-	CAWSVWDSSGNTIYF	TGTGCCTGGAGTGTGTGGGACAGCTCTGGAAACACCATATATTTT
TRBD1	TRBV28	TRBJ2-1	-	CASSAPGTGVGNEQFF	TGTGCCAGCAGTGCCCCCGGGACAGGGGTGGGCAATGAGCAGTTCTTC
TRBD1	TRBV2	TRBJ2-1	-	CASSWTGDNEQFF	TGTGCCAGCAGCTGGACAGGGGACAATGAGCAGTTCTTC
TRBD1	TRBV29-1	TRBJ2-7	-	CSVKIGTGGEYEQYF	TGCAGCGTTAAAATCGGGACAGGGGGCGAGTACGAGCAGTACTTC
TRBD1	TRBV7-9	TRBJ2-5	-	CASSHGQGRETQYF	TGTGCCAGCAGCCACGGACAGGGAAGAGAGACCCAGTACTTC
-	TRBV5-6	TRBJ1-2	few	CASSLVGNYGYTF	TGTGCCAGCAGCTTGGTCGGGAACTATGGCTACACCTTC
TRBD1	TRBV7-3	TRBJ2-2	-	CASSPDRGTLFF	TGTGCCAGCAGCCCTGACAGGGGGACCCTGTTTTTT
-	TRBV2	TRBJ2-7	few	CASSGIGLIPSYEQYF	TGTGCCAGCAGTGGAATTGGCCTTATCCCCTCCTACGAGCAGTACTTC
-	TRBV15	TRBJ2-5	-	CATSDFQETQYF	TGTGCCACCAGCGACTTTCAAGAGACCCAGTACTTC
-	TRBV27	TRBJ2-7	-	CASSLLPGLSYEQYF	TGTGCCAGCAGTTTACTACCCGGTCTTTCCTACGAGCAGTACTTC
-	TRBV29-1	TRBJ2-3	-	CSVTGTTDTQYF	TGCAGCGTTACCGGGACAACAGATACGCAGTATTTT
-	TRBV28	TRBJ2-5	-	CASSLFVSGLGTQYF	TGTGCCAGCAGTTTATTCGTCAGCGGGCTCGGGACCCAGTACTTC